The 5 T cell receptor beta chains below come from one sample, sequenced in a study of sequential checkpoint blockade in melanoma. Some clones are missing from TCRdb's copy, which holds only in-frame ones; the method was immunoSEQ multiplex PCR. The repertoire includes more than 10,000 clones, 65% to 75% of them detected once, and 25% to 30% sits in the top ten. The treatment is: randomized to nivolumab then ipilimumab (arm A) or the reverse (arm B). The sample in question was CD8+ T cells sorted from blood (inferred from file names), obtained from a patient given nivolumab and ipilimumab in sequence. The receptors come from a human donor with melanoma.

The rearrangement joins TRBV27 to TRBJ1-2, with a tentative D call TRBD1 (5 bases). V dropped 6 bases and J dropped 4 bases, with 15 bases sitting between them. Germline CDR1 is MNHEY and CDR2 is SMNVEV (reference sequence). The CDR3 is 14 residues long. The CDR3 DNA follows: TGTGCCAGCAGCGCTGCGGGACGGATCTATGGCTACACCTTC. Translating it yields CASSAAGRIYGYTF.

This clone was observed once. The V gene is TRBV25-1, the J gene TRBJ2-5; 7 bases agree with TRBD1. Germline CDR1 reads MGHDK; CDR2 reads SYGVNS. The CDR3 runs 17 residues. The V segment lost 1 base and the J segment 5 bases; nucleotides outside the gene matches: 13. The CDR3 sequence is CASSELDRTPGRETQYF. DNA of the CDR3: TGTGCCAGCAGTGAATTGGACAGGACCCCCGGCAGGGAGACCCAGTACTTC.

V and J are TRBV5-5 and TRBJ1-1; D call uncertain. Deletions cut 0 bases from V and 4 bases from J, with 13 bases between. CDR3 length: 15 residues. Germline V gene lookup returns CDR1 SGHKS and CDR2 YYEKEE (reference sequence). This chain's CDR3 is CASSLARVLGTEAFF. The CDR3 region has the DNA TGTGCCAGCAGCTTGGCACGGGTGCTAGGCACTGAAGCTTTCTTT.

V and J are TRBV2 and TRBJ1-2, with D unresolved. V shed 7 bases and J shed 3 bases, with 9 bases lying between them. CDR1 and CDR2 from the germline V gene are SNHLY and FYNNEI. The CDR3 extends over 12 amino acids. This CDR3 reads CASTPEYYGYTF. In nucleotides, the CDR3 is TGTGCCAGCACCCCCGAGTACTATGGCTACACCTTC. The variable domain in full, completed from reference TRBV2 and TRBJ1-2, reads EPEVTQTPSHQVTQMGQEVILRCVPISNHLYFYWYRQILGQKVEFLVSFYNNEISEKSEIFDDQFSVERPDGSNFTLKIRSTKLEDSAMYFCASTPEYYGYTFGSGTRLTVV.

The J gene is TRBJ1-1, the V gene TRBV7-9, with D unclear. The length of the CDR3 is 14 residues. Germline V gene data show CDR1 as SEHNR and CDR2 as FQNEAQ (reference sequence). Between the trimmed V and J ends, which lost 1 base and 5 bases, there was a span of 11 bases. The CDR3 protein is CASSLVAGSTEAFF. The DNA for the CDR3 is TGTGCCAGCAGCTTAGTAGCGGGAAGTACTGAAGCTTTCTTT.